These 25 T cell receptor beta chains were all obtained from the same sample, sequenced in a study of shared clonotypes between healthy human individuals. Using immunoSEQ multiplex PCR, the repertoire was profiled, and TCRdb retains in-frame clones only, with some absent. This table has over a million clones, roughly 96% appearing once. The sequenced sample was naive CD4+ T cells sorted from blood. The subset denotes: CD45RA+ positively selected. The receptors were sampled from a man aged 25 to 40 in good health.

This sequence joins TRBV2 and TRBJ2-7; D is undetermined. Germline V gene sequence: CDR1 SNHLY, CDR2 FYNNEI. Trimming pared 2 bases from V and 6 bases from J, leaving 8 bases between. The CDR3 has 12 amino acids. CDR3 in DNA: TGTGCCAGCAGTGAAACCGGCGGCGAGCAGTACTTC. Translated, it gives CASSETGGEQYF.

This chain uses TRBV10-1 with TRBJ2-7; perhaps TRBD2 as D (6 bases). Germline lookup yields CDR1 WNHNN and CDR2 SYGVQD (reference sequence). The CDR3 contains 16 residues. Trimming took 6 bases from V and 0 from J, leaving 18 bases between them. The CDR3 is CASSPQGLPSSYEQYF. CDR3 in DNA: TGCGCCAGCAGCCCCCAGGGACTCCCAAGCTCCTACGAGCAGTACTTC.

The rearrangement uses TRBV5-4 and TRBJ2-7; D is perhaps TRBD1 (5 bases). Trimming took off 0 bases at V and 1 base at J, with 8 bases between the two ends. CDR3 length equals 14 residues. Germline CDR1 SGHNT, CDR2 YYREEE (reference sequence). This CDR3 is CASSLAGISYEQYF. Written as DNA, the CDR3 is TGTGCCAGCAGCTTGGCAGGGATATCCTACGAGCAGTACTTC.

The DNA of the CDR3 is TGTGCCAGCACACCGGACAGGGCGGACTACGAGCAGTACTTC. It is translated as CASTPDRADYEQYF. V usage is TRBV30 and J usage is TRBJ2-7; 8 bases are shared with TRBD1. In germline, CDR1 is GTSNPN, CDR2 SVGIG (reference sequence). The CDR3 covers 14 residues. With 8 bases clipped from V and 3 bases from J, the junction kept 12 bases outside the gene matches.

CDR3 sequence reads: CASSKGLAGIEQYF. The CDR3 DNA reads as TGTGCCAGCAGCAAAGGACTAGCGGGGATCGAGCAGTACTTC. The rearrangement links TRBV14 to TRBJ2-7; 12 nucleotides match TRBD2. The ends lost 5 bases at V and 6 bases at J; junction bases unmatched: 5. CDR1 and CDR2 from the germline V gene are SGHDN and FVKESK. CDR3 length equals 14 residues.

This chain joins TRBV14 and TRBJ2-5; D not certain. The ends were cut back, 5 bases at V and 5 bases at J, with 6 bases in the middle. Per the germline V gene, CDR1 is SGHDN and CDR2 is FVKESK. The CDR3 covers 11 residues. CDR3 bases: TGTGCCAGCAGCTCGGTTGAGACCCAGTACTTC. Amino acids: CASSSVETQYF.

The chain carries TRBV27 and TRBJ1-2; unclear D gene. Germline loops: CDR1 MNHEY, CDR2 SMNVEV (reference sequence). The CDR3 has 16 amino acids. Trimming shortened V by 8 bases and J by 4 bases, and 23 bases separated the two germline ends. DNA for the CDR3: TGTGCCAGCCGACTTGAGGGAAGGAGTCGGTTCTATGGCTACACCTTC. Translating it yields CASRLEGRSRFYGYTF.

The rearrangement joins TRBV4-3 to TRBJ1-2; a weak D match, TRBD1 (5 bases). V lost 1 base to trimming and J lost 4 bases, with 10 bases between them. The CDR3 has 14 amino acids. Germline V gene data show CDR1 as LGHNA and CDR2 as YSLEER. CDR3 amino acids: CASSQGGRGYGYTF. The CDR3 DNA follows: TGCGCCAGCAGCCAAGGGGGCAGAGGCTATGGCTACACCTTC.

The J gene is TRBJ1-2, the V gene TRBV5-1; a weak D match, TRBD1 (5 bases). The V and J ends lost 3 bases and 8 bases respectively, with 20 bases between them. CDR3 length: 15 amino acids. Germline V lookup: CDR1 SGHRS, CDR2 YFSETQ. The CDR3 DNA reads TGCGCCAGCAGCTACTCAGGGATAGAGGGTGTAGGCTACACCTTC. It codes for CASSYSGIEGVGYTF. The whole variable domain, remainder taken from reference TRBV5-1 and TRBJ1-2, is KAGVTQTPRYLIKTRGQQVTLSCSPISGHRSVSWYQQTPGQGLQFLFEYFSETQRNKGNFPGRFSGRQFSNSRSEMNVSTLELGDSALYLCASSYSGIEGVGYTFGSGTRLTVV.

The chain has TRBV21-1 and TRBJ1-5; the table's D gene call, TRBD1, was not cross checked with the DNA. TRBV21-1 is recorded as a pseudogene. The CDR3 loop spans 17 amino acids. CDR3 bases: TGTGCCAGCAGCAAAGGTATGGGACAGTATAGCAATCAGCCCCAGCATTTT. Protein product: CASSKGMGQYSNQPQHF.

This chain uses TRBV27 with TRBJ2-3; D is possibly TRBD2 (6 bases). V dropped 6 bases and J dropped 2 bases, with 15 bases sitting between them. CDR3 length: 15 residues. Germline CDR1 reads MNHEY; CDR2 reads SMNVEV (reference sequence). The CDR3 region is CASSLRRGNTDTQYF. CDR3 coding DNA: TGTGCCAGCAGCCTCAGGAGGGGCAACACAGATACGCAGTATTTT.

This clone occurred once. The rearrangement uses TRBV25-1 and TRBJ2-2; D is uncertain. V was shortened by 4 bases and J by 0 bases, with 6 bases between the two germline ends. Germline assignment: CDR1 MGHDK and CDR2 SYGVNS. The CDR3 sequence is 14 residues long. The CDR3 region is CASSGVANTGELFF. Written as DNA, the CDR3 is TGTGCCAGCAGTGGGGTAGCGAACACCGGGGAGCTGTTTTTT.

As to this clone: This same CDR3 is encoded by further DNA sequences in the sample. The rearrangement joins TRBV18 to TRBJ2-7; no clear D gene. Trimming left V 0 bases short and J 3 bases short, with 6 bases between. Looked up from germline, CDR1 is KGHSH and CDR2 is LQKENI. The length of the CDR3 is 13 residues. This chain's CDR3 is CASSPPGLYEQYF. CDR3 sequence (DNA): TGTGCCAGCTCACCACCAGGCCTCTACGAGCAGTACTTC.

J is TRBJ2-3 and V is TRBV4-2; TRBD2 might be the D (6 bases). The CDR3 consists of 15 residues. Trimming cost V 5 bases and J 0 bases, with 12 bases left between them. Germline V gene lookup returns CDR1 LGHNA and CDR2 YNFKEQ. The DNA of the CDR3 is TGTGCCAGCAGCTATGAACTAGCTAGCACAGATACGCAGTATTTT. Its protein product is CASSYELASTDTQYF.

The CDR3 bases are TGTGCCAGCTCACCCTTTGGGACCGGGGAGCTGTTTTTT. It yields the protein CASSPFGTGELFF. This sequence joins TRBV18 and TRBJ2-2; no reliable D call. V lost 3 bases and J lost 5, with 7 bases in between. Germline lookup yields CDR1 KGHSH and CDR2 LQKENI. CDR3 length: 13 residues.

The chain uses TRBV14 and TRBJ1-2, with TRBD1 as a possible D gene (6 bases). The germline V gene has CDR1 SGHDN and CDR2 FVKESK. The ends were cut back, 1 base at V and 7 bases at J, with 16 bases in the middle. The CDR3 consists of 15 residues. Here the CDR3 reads CASSQGGGAESGYTF. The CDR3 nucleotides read TGTGCCAGCAGCCAAGGCGGGGGCGCGGAAAGTGGCTACACCTTC. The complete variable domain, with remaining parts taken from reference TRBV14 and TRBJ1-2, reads EAGVTQFPSHSVIEKGQTVTLRCDPISGHDNLYWYRRVMGKEIKFLLHFVKESKQDESGMPNNRFLAERTGGTYSTLKVQPAELEDSGVYFCASSQGGGAESGYTFGSGTRLTVV.

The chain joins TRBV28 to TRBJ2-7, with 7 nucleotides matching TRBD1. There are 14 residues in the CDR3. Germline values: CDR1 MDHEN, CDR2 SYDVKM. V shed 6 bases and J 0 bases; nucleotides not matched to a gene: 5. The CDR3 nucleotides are TGTGCCAGCAGGTCCCAGGGGGTCTCCTACGAGCAGTACTTC. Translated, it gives CASRSQGVSYEQYF.

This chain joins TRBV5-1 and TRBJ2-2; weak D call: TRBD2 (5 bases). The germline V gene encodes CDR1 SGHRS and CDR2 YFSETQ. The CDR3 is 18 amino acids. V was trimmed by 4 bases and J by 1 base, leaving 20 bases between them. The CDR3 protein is CASSLETRARRNTGELFF. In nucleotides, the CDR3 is TGCGCCAGCAGCCTGGAGACGAGGGCAAGAAGGAACACCGGGGAGCTGTTTTTT.

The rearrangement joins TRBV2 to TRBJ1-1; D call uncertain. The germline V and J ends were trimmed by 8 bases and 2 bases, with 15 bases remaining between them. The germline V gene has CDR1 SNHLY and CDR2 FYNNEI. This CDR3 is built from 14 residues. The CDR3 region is CASGRITPNTEAFF. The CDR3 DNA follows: TGTGCCAGCGGGAGGATCACCCCCAACACTGAAGCTTTCTTT.

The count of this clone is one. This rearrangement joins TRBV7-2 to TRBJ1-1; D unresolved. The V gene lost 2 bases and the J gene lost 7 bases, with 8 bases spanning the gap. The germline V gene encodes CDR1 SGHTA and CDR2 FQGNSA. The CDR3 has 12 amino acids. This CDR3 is CASSLLPFEAFF. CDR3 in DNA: TGTGCCAGCAGCTTACTGCCTTTTGAAGCTTTCTTT.

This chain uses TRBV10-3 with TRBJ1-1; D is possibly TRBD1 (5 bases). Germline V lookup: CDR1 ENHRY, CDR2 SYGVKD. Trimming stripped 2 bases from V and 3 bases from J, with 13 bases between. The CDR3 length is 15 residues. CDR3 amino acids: CAISEGQGGDTEAFF. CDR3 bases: TGTGCCATCAGTGAGGGGCAGGGCGGGGACACTGAAGCTTTCTTT.

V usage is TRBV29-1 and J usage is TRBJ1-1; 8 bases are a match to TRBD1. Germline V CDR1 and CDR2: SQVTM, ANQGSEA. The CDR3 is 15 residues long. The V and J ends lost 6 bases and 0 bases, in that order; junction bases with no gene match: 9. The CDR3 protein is CSVHRGAIMNTEAFF. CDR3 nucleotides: TGCAGCGTCCACAGGGGGGCGATCATGAACACTGAAGCTTTCTTT.

The CDR3 spells CASSLIGRRTSGEQFF. CDR3 in DNA: TGTGCCAGTAGTCTTATCGGACGGAGGACCTCCGGAGAGCAGTTCTTC. The chain uses TRBV19 and TRBJ2-1; tentatively, D is TRBD2 (5 bases). The CDR3 contains 16 residues. Between the trimmed V and J ends, which lost 5 bases and 10 bases, there was a span of 24 bases. CDR1 and CDR2 from the germline V gene are LNHDA and SQIVND (reference sequence).

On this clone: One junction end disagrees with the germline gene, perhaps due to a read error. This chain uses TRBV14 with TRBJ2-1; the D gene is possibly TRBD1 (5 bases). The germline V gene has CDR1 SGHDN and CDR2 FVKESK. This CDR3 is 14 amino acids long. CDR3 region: CASSQFTGYNEQFF. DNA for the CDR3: TGTGCCAGTAGCCAATTTACAGGTTACAATGAGCAGTTCTTC. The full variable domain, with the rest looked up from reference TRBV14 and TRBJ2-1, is EAGVTQFPSHSVIEKGQTVTLRCDPISGHDNLYWYRRVMGKEIKFLLHFVKESKQDESGMPNNRFLAERTGGTYSTLKVQPAELEDSGVYFCASSQFTGYNEQFFGPGTRLTVL.

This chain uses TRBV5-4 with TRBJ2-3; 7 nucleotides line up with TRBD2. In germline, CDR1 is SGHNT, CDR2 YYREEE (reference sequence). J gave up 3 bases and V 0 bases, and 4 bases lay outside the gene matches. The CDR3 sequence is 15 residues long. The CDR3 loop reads CASSLGTRATDTQYF. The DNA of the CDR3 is TGTGCCAGCAGCTTGGGGACTAGGGCTACAGATACGCAGTATTTT.